Included here is one T cell receptor beta chain sequence, with context. The data belong to a study of PD-1 blockade in classical Hodgkin lymphoma. V lost 3 bases and J 0 bases, leaving 8 bases between the germline ends. CDR1 is SEHNR and CDR2 is FQNEAQ in the germline V gene (reference sequence). The CDR3 totals 15 residues. Time point here: cycle 4 day 1 (C4D1), after five to seven weeks of nivolumab. Every patient relapsed after autologous stem cell transplantation, and brentuximab vedotin exposure varied. Here immunoSEQ multiplex PCR was the method, and the copy in TCRdb shows in-frame clones only, minus some. This sample has roughly 100,000 clones; roughly 73% occur once, and the top ten carry around 8.9%.

Source: peripheral blood mononuclear cells (PBMCs), taken before the fourth cycle of nivolumab. The receptor comes from a human donor with classical Hodgkin lymphoma. The genes are TRBV7-9 and TRBJ2-2; D may be TRBD1 (6 bases). CDR3 sequence: CASSFGQTNTGELFF. The CDR3, as DNA: TGTGCCAGCAGCTTTGGACAGACGAACACCGGGGAGCTGTTTTTT.